This T cell receptor beta chain emerged from a study of blood T cell repertoires in COVID-19. Background on the study: Samples came from the United States, Italy and Spain, spanning acute and convalescent COVID-19. PBMCs, B-cell-depleted T cells, or T cells were the source of the cDNA or gDNA that made up the material.

V lost 0 bases and J lost 1; bases outside the gene matches: 2. This CDR3 has 18 amino acids. Germline CDR1 and CDR2: SGDLS and YYNGEE. Original methodology: Nucleated cell number was recorded as an estimate derived from reference gene primer amplification. Clones were sequenced by immunoSEQ multiplex PCR, and TCRdb holds only the in-frame ones, with some missing. The V and J calls and clone size come from that table; D and trimming were worked out from the DNA. The sample has about 130,000 clones, around three quarters seen once; the top ten hold around 37%. The chain links TRBV9 to TRBJ2-6; 12 bases are a match to TRBD1. The TCR was taken from a middle-aged man with active or convalescent COVID-19. Sequencing was done on a sample of peripheral blood. The CDR3 loop is CASSVGGQGASGANVLTF. CDR3 nucleotides: TGTGCCAGCAGCGTAGGGGGACAGGGGGCTTCTGGGGCCAACGTCCTGACTTTC.